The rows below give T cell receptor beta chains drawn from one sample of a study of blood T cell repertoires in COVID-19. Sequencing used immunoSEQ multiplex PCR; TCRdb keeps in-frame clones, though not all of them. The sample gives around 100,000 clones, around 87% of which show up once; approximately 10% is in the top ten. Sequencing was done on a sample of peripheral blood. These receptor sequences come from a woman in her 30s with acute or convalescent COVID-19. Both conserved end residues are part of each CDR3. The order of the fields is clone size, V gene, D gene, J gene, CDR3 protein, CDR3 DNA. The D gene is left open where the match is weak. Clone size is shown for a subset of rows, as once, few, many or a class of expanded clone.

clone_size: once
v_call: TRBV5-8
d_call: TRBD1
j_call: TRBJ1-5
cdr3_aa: CASSLLKGGGQPQHF
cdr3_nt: TGTGCCAGCAGCTTGCTGAAAGGGGGCGGTCAGCCCCAGCATTTT

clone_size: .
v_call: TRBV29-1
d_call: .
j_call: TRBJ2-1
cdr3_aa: CSVESRDSYNEQFF
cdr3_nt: TGCAGCGTTGAATCCAGGGACTCCTACAATGAGCAGTTCTTC

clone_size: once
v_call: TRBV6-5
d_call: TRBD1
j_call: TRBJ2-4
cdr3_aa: CASSRTGIVENIQYF
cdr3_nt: TGTGCCAGCAGTAGGACAGGGATAGTCGAAAACATTCAGTACTTC

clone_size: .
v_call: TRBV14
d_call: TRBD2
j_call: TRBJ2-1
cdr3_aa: CASSPTGGDDNEQFF
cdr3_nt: TGTGCCAGCAGCCCCACTGGGGGGGATGACAATGAGCAGTTCTTC

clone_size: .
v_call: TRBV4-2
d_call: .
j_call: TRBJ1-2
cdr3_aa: CASSPGRGYGYTF
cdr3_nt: TGTGCCAGCTCCCCGGGCCGGGGCTATGGCTACACCTTC

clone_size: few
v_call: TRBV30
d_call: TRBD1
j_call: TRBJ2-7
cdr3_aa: CAWSGDSYEQYF
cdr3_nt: TGTGCCTGGAGTGGGGACAGCTACGAGCAGTACTTC

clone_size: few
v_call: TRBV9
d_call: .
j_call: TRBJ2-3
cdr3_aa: CASSGTPRSTDTQYF
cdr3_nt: TGTGCCAGCAGCGGTACGCCGCGAAGCACAGATACGCAGTATTTT

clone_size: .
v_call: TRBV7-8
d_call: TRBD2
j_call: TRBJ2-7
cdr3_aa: CASSLLASGAYEQYF
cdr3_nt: TGTGCCAGCAGCTTACTAGCTAGCGGGGCCTACGAGCAGTACTTC

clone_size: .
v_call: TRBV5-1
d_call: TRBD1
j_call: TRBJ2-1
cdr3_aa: CASSFSTDRTYNEQFF
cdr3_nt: TGCGCCAGCAGCTTCTCAACGGACAGGACCTACAATGAGCAGTTCTTC

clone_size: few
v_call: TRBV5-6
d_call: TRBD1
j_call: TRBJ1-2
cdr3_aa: CASTFGQGSGYTF
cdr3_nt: TGTGCCAGCACCTTTGGACAGGGCTCGGGCTACACCTTC

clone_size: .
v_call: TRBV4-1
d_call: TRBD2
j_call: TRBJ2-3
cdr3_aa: CASSHRGLAGAHNSTDTQYF
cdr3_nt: TGCGCCAGCAGCCATAGGGGACTAGCGGGGGCCCATAACAGCACAGATACGCAGTATTTT

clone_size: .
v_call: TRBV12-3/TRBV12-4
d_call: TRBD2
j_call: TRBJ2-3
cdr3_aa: CASTLSGSTQYF
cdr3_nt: TGTGCCAGCACTCTCAGCGGGAGTACGCAGTATTTT

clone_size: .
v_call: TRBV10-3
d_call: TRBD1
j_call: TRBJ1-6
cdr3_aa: CAISETFMGTGGMDSPLHF
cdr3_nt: TGTGCCATCAGTGAGACCTTCATGGGGACAGGGGGAATGGATTCACCCCTCCACTTT

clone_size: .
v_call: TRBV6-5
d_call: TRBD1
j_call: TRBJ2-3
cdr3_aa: CASSYRPWDSDTQYF
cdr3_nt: TGTGCCAGCAGTTATAGACCTTGGGACAGCGATACGCAGTATTTT

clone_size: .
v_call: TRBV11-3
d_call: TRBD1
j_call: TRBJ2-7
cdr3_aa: CASSLPGQRAYEQYF
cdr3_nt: TGTGCCAGCAGCTTACCGGGACAGAGAGCCTACGAGCAGTACTTC

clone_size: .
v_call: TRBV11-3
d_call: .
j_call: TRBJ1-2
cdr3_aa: CASSLGGTNYGYTF
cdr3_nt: TGTGCCAGCAGCTTAGGAGGGACTAACTATGGCTACACCTTC

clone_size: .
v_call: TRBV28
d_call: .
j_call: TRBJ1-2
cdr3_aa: CASSFQDILYGYTF
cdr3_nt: TGTGCCAGCAGTTTTCAGGATATTCTCTATGGCTACACCTTC

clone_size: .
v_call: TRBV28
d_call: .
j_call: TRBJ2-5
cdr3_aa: CASSFLGGGKETQYF
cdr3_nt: TGTGCCAGCAGCTTCCTAGGGGGCGGGAAGGAGACCCAGTACTTC

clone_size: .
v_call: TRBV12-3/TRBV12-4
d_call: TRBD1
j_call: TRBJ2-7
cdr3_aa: CASSPFDRAEQYF
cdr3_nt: TGTGCCAGCAGTCCGTTCGACAGGGCCGAGCAGTACTTC

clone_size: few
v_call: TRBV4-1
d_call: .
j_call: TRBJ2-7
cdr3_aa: CASSQEGGAYEQYF
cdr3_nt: TGCGCCAGCAGCCAAGAAGGGGGGGCTTACGAGCAGTACTTC

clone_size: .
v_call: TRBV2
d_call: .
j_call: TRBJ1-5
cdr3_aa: CASSERTANQPQHF
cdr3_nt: TGTGCCAGCAGTGAAAGAACAGCTAATCAGCCCCAGCATTTT

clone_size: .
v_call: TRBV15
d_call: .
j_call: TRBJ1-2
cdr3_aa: CATSRGGQNYGYTF
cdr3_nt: TGTGCCACCAGCAGAGGGGGGCAGAACTATGGCTACACCTTC

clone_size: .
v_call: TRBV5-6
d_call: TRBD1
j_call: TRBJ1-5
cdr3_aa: CASSSQGVSNQPQHF
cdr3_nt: TGTGCCAGCAGCTCACAGGGGGTAAGCAATCAGCCCCAGCATTTT

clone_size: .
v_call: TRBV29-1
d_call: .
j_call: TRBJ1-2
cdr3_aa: CSGPCPGYGYTF
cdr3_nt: TGCAGCGGCCCTTGTCCAGGGTATGGCTACACCTTC

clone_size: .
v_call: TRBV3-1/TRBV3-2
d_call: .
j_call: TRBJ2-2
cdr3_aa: CASSQYNTGELFF
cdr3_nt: TGTGCCAGCAGCCAATATAACACCGGGGAGCTGTTTTTT

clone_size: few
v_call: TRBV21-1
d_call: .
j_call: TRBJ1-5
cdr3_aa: CASSKENRAQPQHF
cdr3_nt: TGTGCCAGCAGCAAAGAAAACAGGGCCCAGCCCCAGCATTTT

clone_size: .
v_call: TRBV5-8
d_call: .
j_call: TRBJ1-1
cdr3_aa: CASPKGGQRTEAFF
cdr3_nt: TGTGCCAGCCCTAAAGGGGGACAACGGACTGAAGCTTTCTTT

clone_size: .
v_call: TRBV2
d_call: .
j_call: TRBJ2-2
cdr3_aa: CASNLEGVRELFF
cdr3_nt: TGTGCCAGCAATCTTGAGGGGGTCCGGGAGCTGTTTTTT

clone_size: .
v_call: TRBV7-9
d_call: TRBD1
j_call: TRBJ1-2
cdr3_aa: CASSPGGSEGYTF
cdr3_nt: TGTGCCAGCAGCCCAGGGGGGAGCGAGGGCTACACCTTC

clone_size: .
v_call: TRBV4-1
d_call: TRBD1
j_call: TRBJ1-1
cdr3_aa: CASSLVTGDTEAFF
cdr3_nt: TGCGCCAGCAGCCTAGTAACAGGGGACACTGAAGCTTTCTTT

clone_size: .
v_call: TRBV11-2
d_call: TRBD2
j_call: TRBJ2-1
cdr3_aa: CASSISSGPYNEQFF
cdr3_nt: TGTGCCAGCAGCATCTCTAGCGGGCCCTACAATGAGCAGTTCTTC

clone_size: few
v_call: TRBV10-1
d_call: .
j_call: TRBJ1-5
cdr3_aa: CASSESRQVSNQPQHF
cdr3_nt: TGCGCCAGCAGTGAGTCACGACAGGTTAGCAATCAGCCCCAGCATTTT

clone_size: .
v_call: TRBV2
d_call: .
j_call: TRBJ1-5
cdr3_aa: CASSLQTYSNQPQHF
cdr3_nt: TGTGCCAGCAGCCTACAGACCTATAGCAATCAGCCCCAGCATTTT

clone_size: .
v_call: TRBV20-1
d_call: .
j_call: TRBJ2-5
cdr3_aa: CSASGGLSQETQYF
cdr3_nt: TGCAGTGCTAGTGGGGGACTGAGCCAAGAGACCCAGTACTTC

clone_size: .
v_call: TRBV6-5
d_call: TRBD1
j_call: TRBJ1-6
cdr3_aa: CASRWTGKDSPLHF
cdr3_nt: TGTGCCAGCAGATGGACAGGGAAGGATTCACCCCTCCACTTT

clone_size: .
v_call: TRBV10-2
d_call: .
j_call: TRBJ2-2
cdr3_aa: CASSGARGTGELFF
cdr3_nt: TGCGCCAGCAGTGGGGCTCGGGGCACCGGGGAGCTGTTTTTT

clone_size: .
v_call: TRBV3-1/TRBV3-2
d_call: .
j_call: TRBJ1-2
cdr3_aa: CASSQYRVGYTF
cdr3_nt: TGTGCCAGCAGCCAATACAGGGTCGGCTACACCTTC

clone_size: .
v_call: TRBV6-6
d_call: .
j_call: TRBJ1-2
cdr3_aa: CASSYRVSGEGGYTF
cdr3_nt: TGTGCCAGCAGTTACCGGGTCTCGGGAGAGGGTGGCTACACCTTC

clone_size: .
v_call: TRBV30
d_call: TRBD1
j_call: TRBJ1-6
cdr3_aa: CAWDRGPRGSYNSPLHF
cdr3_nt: TGTGCCTGGGACAGGGGGCCTAGGGGCTCCTATAATTCACCCCTCCACTTT

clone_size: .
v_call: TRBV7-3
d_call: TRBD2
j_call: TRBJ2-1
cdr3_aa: CASSLWSLAGLYNEQFF
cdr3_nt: TGTGCCAGCAGCTTATGGTCGCTAGCGGGGCTATACAATGAGCAGTTCTTC

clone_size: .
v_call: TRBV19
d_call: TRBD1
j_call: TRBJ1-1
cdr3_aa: CASSILRTGRMNTEAFF
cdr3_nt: TGTGCCAGTAGTATCCTTAGGACAGGCCGAATGAACACTGAAGCTTTCTTT

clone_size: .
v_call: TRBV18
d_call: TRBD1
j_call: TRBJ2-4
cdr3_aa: CASSWDRYNIQYF
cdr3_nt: TGTGCCAGCTCATGGGACAGATATAACATTCAGTACTTC